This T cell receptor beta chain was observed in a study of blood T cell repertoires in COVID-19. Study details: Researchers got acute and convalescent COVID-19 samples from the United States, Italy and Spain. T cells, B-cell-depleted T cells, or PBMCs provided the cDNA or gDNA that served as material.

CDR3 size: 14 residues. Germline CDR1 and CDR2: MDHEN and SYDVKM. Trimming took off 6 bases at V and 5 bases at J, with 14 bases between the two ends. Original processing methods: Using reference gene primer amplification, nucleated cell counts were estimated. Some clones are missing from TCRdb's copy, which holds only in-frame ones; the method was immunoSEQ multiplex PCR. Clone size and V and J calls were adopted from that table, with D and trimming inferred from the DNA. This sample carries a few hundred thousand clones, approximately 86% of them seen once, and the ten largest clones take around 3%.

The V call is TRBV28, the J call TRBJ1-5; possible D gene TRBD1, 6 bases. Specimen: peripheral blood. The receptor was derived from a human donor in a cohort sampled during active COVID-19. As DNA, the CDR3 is TGTGCCAGCAGCCTAAACAGGGTTGATCAGCCCCAGCATTTT. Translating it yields CASSLNRVDQPQHF. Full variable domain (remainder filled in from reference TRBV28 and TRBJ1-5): DVKVTQSSRYLVKRTGEKVFLECVQDMDHENMFWYRQDPGLGLRLIYFSYDVKMKEKGDIPEGYSVSREKKERFSLILESASTNQTSMYLCASSLNRVDQPQHFGDGTRLSIL.